This record covers a single TCR beta chain. Its antigen is as yet unknown. The entry originates in a study of PD-1 blockade in mismatch repair-deficient tumors. Study-level results: Tumor-resident clones, often absent from pretreatment blood, expanded after pembrolizumab and then contracted. About 5% of the roughly 140 peptide-expanded blood TCRs were also found in tumor.

TCRdb's copy holds only in-frame clones and misses some; the assay was immunoSEQ multiplex PCR. The table has approximately 10,000 clones, 87% seen once. V lost 4 bases to trimming and J lost 0 bases, with 14 bases between them. This CDR3 has 15 residues. From germline, CDR1 is SGHNT and CDR2 YYREEE (reference sequence). Stated time point: roughly eleven-day in vitro stimulation with candidate mutation-associated neoantigen peptide 1. Cells were stimulated 10 to 11 days with each of several ELISpot-reactive neoantigens. The sample consisted of cells cultured in vitro, taken from a patient treated with pembrolizumab. The V gene is TRBV5-4, the J gene TRBJ2-7; possible D gene TRBD2, 5 bases. The sequence was collected from an adult with mismatch repair-deficient cancer. CDR3 sequence reads: CASSAGGRVSYEQYF. As DNA, the CDR3 is TGTGCCAGCAGCGCCGGCGGGCGGGTCTCCTACGAGCAGTACTTC.